A single sample is the source of the 29 T cell receptor beta chains below, sequenced in a study of long-term antiretroviral therapy in people with HIV. Survey level was the resolution at which the v3.0 immunoSEQ assay ran. Generated by immunoSEQ multiplex PCR, the TCRdb table keeps only in-frame clones and is missing some. The sample has approximately 15,000 clones; 75% to 85% are singletons. The sample was unsorted PBMCs, taken 0.4 years after starting antiretroviral therapy. These TCRs come from a young man with HIV.

The chain combines TRBV28 with TRBJ1-1; D is undetermined. Germline V lookup: CDR1 MDHEN, CDR2 SYDVKM. The CDR3 is made up of 14 amino acids. Trimming shortened V by 2 bases and J by 4 bases, and 11 bases separated the two germline ends. The CDR3 sequence is CASSLTARGTEAFF. The CDR3 nucleotides are TGTGCCAGCAGTTTAACCGCCCGGGGCACTGAAGCTTTCTTT. Full variable domain (outside the CDR3, taken from reference TRBV28 and TRBJ1-1): DVKVTQSSRYLVKRTGEKVFLECVQDMDHENMFWYRQDPGLGLRLIYFSYDVKMKEKGDIPEGYSVSREKKERFSLILESASTNQTSMYLCASSLTARGTEAFFGQGTRLTVV.

V is TRBV19 and J is TRBJ1-5; D remains unclear. In germline, CDR1 is LNHDA, CDR2 SQIVND (reference sequence). The CDR3 length is 12 residues. Trimming removed 8 bases at V and 1 base at J, with 6 bases between. DNA of the CDR3: TGTGCCAGTCAAGGAAGCAATCAGCCCCAGCATTTT. This encodes CASQGSNQPQHF.

The rearrangement joins TRBV6-5 to TRBJ2-3; 7 bases map to TRBD1. CDR3 length: 14 residues. Per germline, CDR1 MNHEY and CDR2 SVGAGI. J lost 3 bases, V lost 6 bases, and 6 bases had no gene match. The CDR3 reads CASRRQGGTDTQYF. In nucleotides, the CDR3 is TGTGCCAGCAGAAGACAGGGTGGGACAGATACGCAGTATTTT.

This rearrangement joins TRBV6-5 to TRBJ1-1; TRBD1 is a possible D gene (6 bases). Trimming took off 1 base at V and 0 bases at J, with 12 bases between the two ends. From germline, CDR1 is MNHEY and CDR2 SVGAGI. The CDR3 is 16 amino acids. The CDR3 DNA follows: TGTGCCAGCAGTTACTACAGGGAGAACATGAACACTGAAGCTTTCTTT. It yields the protein CASSYYRENMNTEAFF.

The chain links TRBV6-1 to TRBJ1-5; D not resolved. CDR1 and CDR2 from the germline V gene are MNHNS and SASEGT. Trimming stripped 2 bases from V and 6 bases from J, with 8 bases between. This CDR3 has 13 residues. CDR3 sequence (DNA): TGTGCCAGCAGTGAAAGTGGAGTTCAGCCCCAGCATTTT. Amino acids: CASSESGVQPQHF.

The chain employs TRBV28 and TRBJ2-1; D ambiguous. The V end was cut by 4 bases, the J end by 5 bases, with 9 bases between. The CDR3 runs 13 residues. CDR1 and CDR2 from the germline V gene are MDHEN and SYDVKM. CDR3 loop: CASSSVINNEQFF. The CDR3 region has the DNA TGTGCCAGCAGTTCCGTTATAAACAATGAGCAGTTCTTC.

The chain is built from TRBV4-3 and TRBJ1-1; TRBD1 matches at 7 bases. This CDR3 is 18 amino acids long. The junction had 14 bases not matched to a gene; V was cut back by 4 bases and J by 0 bases. Germline values: CDR1 LGHNA, CDR2 YSLEER. The CDR3: CASSRQGGVPGVNTEAFF. For the CDR3, the DNA is TGCGCCAGCAGCCGCCAGGGGGGGGTCCCGGGGGTGAACACTGAAGCTTTCTTT.

The V call is TRBV4-1, the J call TRBJ2-7; D is undetermined. The CDR3 contains 16 residues. Germline V CDR1 and CDR2: MGHRA, YSYEKL. The V and J ends lost 0 bases and 0 bases respectively, with 12 bases between them. CDR3 DNA sequence: TGCGCCAGCAGCCAAGATCCCGGCAGAGTCTCCTACGAGCAGTACTTC. Translating it yields CASSQDPGRVSYEQYF.

The CDR3 nucleotides are TGTGCCAGCAGCTTAATGGTAGCGGGATTTTACGAGCAGTACTTC. Residues: CASSLMVAGFYEQYF. The genes are TRBV7-2 and TRBJ2-7, with TRBD2 identical over 8 bases. CDR3 size: 15 residues. The germline CDR1 and CDR2 sequences are SGHTA and FQGNSA. The ends lost 2 bases at V and 4 bases at J; junction bases unmatched: 7.

The chain couples TRBV4-2 to TRBJ2-1, with 9 nucleotides matching TRBD2. The J segment lost 1 base and the V segment lost 1 base, leaving 11 bases of the junction unmatched. CDR1 is LGHNA, CDR2 YNFKEQ, per germline. The CDR3 loop spans 19 amino acids. The CDR3 DNA is TGTGCCAGCAGCCAAGCGGGGCGGGAGGGCCGAAGGTCCTACAATGAGCAGTTCTTC. This translates into CASSQAGREGRRSYNEQFF.

This chain's CDR3 is CASSLVGYEQYF. CDR3 DNA sequence: TGCGCCAGCAGCTTGGTGGGTTACGAGCAGTACTTC. The V gene is TRBV5-1, the J gene TRBJ2-7; unclear D gene. The CDR3 is 12 residues long. Germline V lookup: CDR1 SGHRS, CDR2 YFSETQ. The germline V and J ends were trimmed by 0 bases and 4 bases, with 5 bases remaining between them.

The sample holds one count of this clone. V is TRBV2 and J is TRBJ2-7; the D call may be TRBD1 or TRBD2 (5 bases each). The CDR3 consists of 12 residues. Per the germline V gene, CDR1 is SNHLY and CDR2 is FYNNEI. V was trimmed by 6 bases and J by 2 bases, leaving 8 bases between them. The CDR3 nucleotides read TGTGCCAGCAGGGGACGGACCTACGAGCAGTACTTC. Its translation is CASRGRTYEQYF.

The chain uses TRBV29-1 and TRBJ2-5, with D maybe TRBD2 (5 bases). The ends were cut back, 0 bases at V and 2 bases at J, with 7 bases in the middle. The CDR3 consists of 13 residues. The V gene's germline CDR1 is SQVTM and CDR2 ANQGSEA. The CDR3 loop reads CSVEEPGQETQYF. The CDR3, as DNA: TGCAGCGTTGAAGAACCGGGGCAAGAGACCCAGTACTTC.

The V and J genes are TRBV6-1 and TRBJ1-4; TRBD1 aligns across 7 bases. CDR1 is MNHNS and CDR2 is SASEGT in the germline V gene. The V and J ends lost 6 bases and 4 bases, in that order; junction bases with no gene match: 5. The CDR3 consists of 14 residues. The CDR3: CASRGQFNNEKLFF. The CDR3 DNA reads TGTGCCAGCAGGGGACAGTTTAATAATGAAAAACTGTTTTTT.

The DNA of the CDR3 is TGTGCCAGCAGCGGGGACAGGGACCAGCCCCAGCATTTT. This encodes CASSGDRDQPQHF. This chain uses TRBV7-2 with TRBJ1-5; 9 bases are shared with TRBD1. This CDR3 contains 13 residues. With 5 bases clipped from V and 7 bases from J, the junction kept 3 bases outside the gene matches. Per the germline V gene, CDR1 is SGHTA and CDR2 is FQGNSA.

The rearrangement uses TRBV4-3 and TRBJ2-3; a weak D match, TRBD2 (7 bases). In germline, CDR1 is LGHNA, CDR2 YSLEER. The CDR3 totals 17 residues. V lost 2 bases and J 0 bases, leaving 15 bases between the germline ends. CDR3 nucleotide sequence: TGCGCCAGCAGCCAAAGGGGGGGGCCCTTTAGCACAGATACGCAGTATTTT. Residues: CASSQRGGPFSTDTQYF.

The rearrangement uses TRBV7-8 and TRBJ2-3, with 7 bases lining up with TRBD1. CDR1 SGHVS and CDR2 FQNEAQ come from the germline V gene. The V segment lost 0 bases and the J segment 6 bases; nucleotides outside the gene matches: 12. The CDR3 length is 17 residues. As DNA, the CDR3 is TGTGCCAGCAGCTTAGCAGACCTTACAGGGGCGCTCGATACGCAGTATTTT. Its protein product is CASSLADLTGALDTQYF.

This clone was counted once. V gene TRBV6-5 combines with J gene TRBJ1-1; D gene unclear. The CDR3 spans 13 residues. Germline V gene sequence: CDR1 MNHEY, CDR2 SVGAGI. Trimming removed 5 bases from V and 2 bases from J, with 9 bases in between. CDR3 protein: CASSPTVNTEAFF. CDR3 coding DNA: TGTGCCAGCAGTCCAACGGTAAACACTGAAGCTTTCTTT.

The chain couples TRBV6-5 to TRBJ2-7; 8 bases map to TRBD1. The CDR3 extends over 16 amino acids. The ends lost 1 base at V and 2 bases at J; junction bases unmatched: 7. The germline CDR1 and CDR2 sequences are MNHEY and SVGAGI. CDR3 sequence reads: CASSYFDRGEPYEQYF. The DNA for the CDR3 is TGTGCCAGCAGTTACTTCGACAGGGGCGAGCCCTACGAGCAGTACTTC.

The chain employs TRBV10-3 and TRBJ2-5, with a weak D call TRBD2 (5 bases). From germline, CDR1 is ENHRY and CDR2 SYGVKD. The CDR3 sequence is 15 residues long. Trimming took 2 bases from V and 2 from J, leaving 12 bases between them. CDR3 in DNA: TGTGCCATCAGTGAGAAAATAGCGTTACAAGAGACCCAGTACTTC. The encoded protein is CAISEKIALQETQYF.

This chain links TRBV29-1 with TRBJ2-1; TRBD2 aligns across 10 bases. CDR1 SQVTM and CDR2 ANQGSEA come from the germline V gene. V lost 6 bases, J lost 1 base, and 12 bases stayed unmatched. The length of the CDR3 is 17 residues. As DNA, the CDR3 is TGCAGCGTCCGGTATAGCGGGAGGAAAAGGTCCTACAATGAGCAGTTCTTC. As protein: CSVRYSGRKRSYNEQFF.

This chain uses TRBV4-1 with TRBJ1-2, with TRBD1 matching 8 bases. Germline lookup yields CDR1 MGHRA and CDR2 YSYEKL. V was pared by 1 base and J by 6 bases, with 7 bases of the junction left unmatched. The CDR3 extends over 15 amino acids. The CDR3 spells CASSQGRLTGDGYTF. For the CDR3, the DNA is TGCGCCAGCAGCCAAGGTCGGTTGACAGGGGATGGCTACACCTTC.

The V and J genes are TRBV19 and TRBJ1-5, with 9 positions matching TRBD1. The V segment lost 4 bases and the J segment 5 bases; nucleotides outside the gene matches: 3. This CDR3 has 14 amino acids. CDR1 is LNHDA and CDR2 is SQIVND in the germline V gene (reference sequence). CDR3 residues: CASSTTGGYQPQHF. The CDR3 DNA is TGTGCCAGTAGTACCACAGGGGGCTATCAGCCCCAGCATTTT.

This clone was seen a handful of times. The V call is TRBV5-3, the J call TRBJ2-7; D is uncertain. TRBV5-3 is an open reading frame, and its role is uncertain. The CDR3 contains 10 residues. Trimming shortened V by 2 bases and J by 7 bases, and 4 bases separated the two germline ends. DNA for the CDR3: TGTGCCAGAAGCTTTCAGGAGCAGTACTTC. Residues: CARSFQEQYF.

The chain uses TRBV28 and TRBJ1-2, with 9 positions matching TRBD1. V was pared by 2 bases and J by 4 bases, with 5 bases of the junction left unmatched. The CDR3 spans 15 residues. CDR1 MDHEN and CDR2 SYDVKM come from the germline V gene. This CDR3 is CASSLGGTGTYGYTF. For the CDR3, the DNA is TGTGCCAGCAGTTTAGGCGGGACAGGGACCTATGGCTACACCTTC.

The V gene is TRBV6-4, the J gene TRBJ1-1; TRBD1 is a possible D gene (5 bases). The ends were cut back, 6 bases at V and 2 bases at J, with 10 bases in the middle. Germline-derived CDR1 and CDR2 are MRHNA and SNTAGT. The length of the CDR3 is 13 residues. CDR3 bases: TGTGCCAGCAGGGGTGACAGTAACACTGAAGCTTTCTTT. This gives the protein CASRGDSNTEAFF.

This sequence joins TRBV12-2 and TRBJ2-3; the D segment call TRBD2 is taken from the table without a DNA check. TRBV12-2 is assigned pseudogene status. CDR3 length: 16 amino acids. The CDR3 sequence is CASRLDSGRWEDTQYF. For the CDR3, the DNA is TGTGCAAGTCGCTTAGATAGCGGGAGGTGGGAAGATACGCAGTATTTT.

The chain joins TRBV15 to TRBJ2-7; 7 bases fit TRBD2. There are 15 residues in the CDR3. The J segment lost 2 bases and the V segment lost 1 base, leaving 5 bases of the junction unmatched. Germline lookup yields CDR1 LNHNV and CDR2 YYDKDF (reference sequence). CDR3 protein: CATSRGRRGTYEQYF. DNA for the CDR3: TGTGCCACCAGCAGAGGTCGGCGGGGGACCTACGAGCAGTACTTC.

This chain joins TRBV10-3 and TRBJ2-5, with 10 nucleotides matching TRBD2. There are 15 residues in the CDR3. Germline assignment: CDR1 ENHRY and CDR2 SYGVKD. J lost 5 bases, V lost 5 bases, and 8 bases had no gene match. This CDR3 reads CAISSIAGGWETQYF. In DNA, the CDR3 is TGTGCCATCAGTAGTATAGCGGGAGGTTGGGAGACCCAGTACTTC.